These 14 T cell receptor beta chains share one sample of origin, sequenced in a study of control samples from healthy donors and cancer patients. Generated by immunoSEQ multiplex PCR, the TCRdb table keeps only in-frame clones and is missing some. The sample has approximately 79,000 clones; around 91% are singletons. What was sequenced was blood. These receptors were obtained from a middle-aged man in good health.

V is TRBV4-1 and J is TRBJ2-3, with D unresolved. The V end was cut by 1 base, the J end by 3 bases, with 11 bases between. The CDR3 is 15 residues long. The germline gives CDR1 MGHRA, CDR2 YSYEKL. CDR3 DNA sequence: TGCGCCAGCAGCCAAGCTGGGGAATGGACAGATACGCAGTATTTT. Protein: CASSQAGEWTDTQYF.

Comments on this clone: One end of the junction is discordant with germline, which a read error may explain. This chain joins TRBV7-7 and TRBJ2-2; tentatively, D is TRBD1 or TRBD2 (5 bases each). The germline CDR1 and CDR2 sequences are SSHAT and FNYEAQ (reference sequence). This CDR3 spans 16 amino acids. The CDR3: CASSAGRGMNTGELFF. The CDR3 DNA follows: TGTGCTAGCAGCGCAGGGAGAGGGATGAACACCGGGGAGCTGTTTTTT.

The chain is built from TRBV2 and TRBJ1-4; D call uncertain. CDR1 SNHLY and CDR2 FYNNEI come from the germline V gene. The CDR3 spans 12 residues. With 6 bases removed from V and 8 bases from J, the gap between germline ends came to 10 bases. The CDR3 nucleotides read TGTGCCAGCAGGCGAAAACAGGAAAAACTGTTTTTT. Its translation: CASRRKQEKLFF. Using reference TRBV2 and TRBJ1-4 for the parts outside the CDR3, the full variable domain is EPEVTQTPSHQVTQMGQEVILRCVPISNHLYFYWYRQILGQKVEFLVSFYNNEISEKSEIFDDQFSVERPDGSNFTLKIRSTKLEDSAMYFCASRRKQEKLFFGSGTQLSVL.

The chain combines TRBV7-9 with TRBJ1-2; TRBD1 matches at 10 bases. V shed 1 base, J shed 8 bases, and the junction held 16 bases outside the gene matches. This CDR3 is 18 amino acids long. CDR1 and CDR2 (germline): SEHNR, FQNEAQ (reference sequence). The CDR3 nucleotides are TGTGCCAGCAGCTTAGTTTCATGGGACAGGGGTCCCCGAAGGGGCTACACCTTC. Encoded protein: CASSLVSWDRGPRRGYTF.

The CDR3 loop reads CASSQDVAGADDAEAFF. The CDR3 region has the DNA TGCGCCAGCAGCCAAGATGTAGCAGGGGCGGATGACGCTGAAGCTTTCTTT. J is TRBJ1-1 and V is TRBV4-3; D is possibly TRBD1 (6 bases). Per germline, CDR1 LGHNA and CDR2 YSLEER. CDR3 size: 17 residues. Trimming took 0 bases from V and 6 from J, leaving 20 bases between them.

There are a few counts of this clone. The rearrangement joins TRBV4-1 to TRBJ1-2; TRBD1 matches 7 bases. Germline V gene lookup returns CDR1 MGHRA and CDR2 YSYEKL. J gave up 5 bases and V 1 base, and 10 bases lay outside the gene matches. The CDR3 runs 16 residues. Written as DNA, the CDR3 is TGCGCCAGCAGCCAAGTAGGGGCAGGGGGTAATTATGGCTACACCTTC. This translates into CASSQVGAGGNYGYTF.

This clone was detected once. This chain joins TRBV27 and TRBJ1-1; no definite D call. CDR3 size: 14 residues. Between the trimmed V and J ends, which lost 0 bases and 7 bases, there was a span of 12 bases. The germline V gene encodes CDR1 MNHEY and CDR2 SMNVEV (reference sequence). The CDR3 is CASSLSRAGSEAFF. The CDR3, as DNA: TGTGCCAGCAGTTTATCGAGGGCAGGCAGTGAAGCTTTCTTT.

J is TRBJ2-3 and V is TRBV5-1, with D possibly TRBD1 on 5 matching bases. This CDR3 has 17 amino acids. V dropped 4 bases and J dropped 5 bases, with 23 bases sitting between them. Germline assignment: CDR1 SGHRS and CDR2 YFSETQ. The CDR3 bases are TGCGCCAGCAGCCTCGAATCGACAGCGTACCTTGGAGATACGCAGTATTTT. This gives the protein CASSLESTAYLGDTQYF.

The chain recombines TRBV5-1 with TRBJ1-1; the D gene is possibly TRBD1 (5 bases). The CDR3 loop spans 13 amino acids. Trimming removed 4 bases at V and 4 bases at J, with 11 bases between. Per germline, CDR1 SGHRS and CDR2 YFSETQ. The CDR3 loop reads CASSPTGSTEAFF. CDR3 nucleotide sequence: TGCGCCAGCAGCCCTACAGGTTCCACTGAAGCTTTCTTT.

In this sample, this clone turned up a few times. The V and J genes are TRBV5-6 and TRBJ2-1; maybe TRBD2 (6 bases). The CDR3 extends over 14 amino acids. Looked up from germline, CDR1 is SGHDT and CDR2 is YYEEEE. V was trimmed by 0 bases and J by 6 bases, leaving 10 bases between them. The CDR3 DNA sequence: TGTGCCAGCAGCTTGGGACTAGTCATCAATGAGCAGTTCTTC. Translated, it gives CASSLGLVINEQFF. Based on the CDR3 plus reference TRBV5-6 and TRBJ2-1, the full variable domain is DAGVTQSPTHLIKTRGQQVTLRCSPKSGHDTVSWYQQALGQGPQFIFQYYEEEERQRGNFPDRFSGHQFPNYSSELNVNALLLGDSALYLCASSLGLVINEQFFGPGTRLTVL.

The rearrangement links TRBV18 to TRBJ1-5; no reliable D call. The CDR3 has 13 amino acids. Germline loops: CDR1 KGHSH, CDR2 LQKENI. Trimming removed 4 bases from V and 7 bases from J, with 11 bases in between. CDR3 sequence: CASSLGPGQPQHF. In DNA, the CDR3 is TGTGCCAGCTCACTAGGTCCGGGCCAGCCCCAGCATTTT.

CDR3 protein: CASSERQGITEAFF. CDR3 DNA: TGTGCCAGCAGCGAAAGACAGGGGATCACTGAAGCTTTCTTT. The gene calls are TRBV11-3 and TRBJ1-1, with 8 bases that match TRBD1. The V and J ends lost 5 bases and 4 bases, in that order; junction bases with no gene match: 6. Germline V gene lookup returns CDR1 SGHNT and CDR2 YENEEA. This CDR3 is 14 amino acids long.

The rearrangement joins TRBV12-5 to TRBJ2-7; D is tentatively TRBD1 or TRBD2 (7 bases each). The CDR3 is made up of 14 amino acids. Between the trimmed V and J ends, which lost 2 bases and 5 bases, there was a span of 13 bases. CDR1 is LGHNT and CDR2 is FRNRAP in the germline V gene. CDR3 DNA sequence: TGTGCTAGTGGTTTGTCAGGGGGGGTCCACGAGCAGTACTTC. It translates to CASGLSGGVHEQYF.

The chain is built from TRBV5-4 and TRBJ1-2, with 9 positions matching TRBD1. The CDR3 has 17 amino acids. Germline lookup yields CDR1 SGHNT and CDR2 YYREEE (reference sequence). Germline trimming cut 2 bases from V and 8 bases from J; bases unmatched to any gene: 16. The CDR3 is CASSLEPGQGATGGYTF. CDR3 DNA: TGTGCCAGCAGCTTAGAACCGGGACAGGGAGCAACAGGAGGCTACACCTTC. Supplemented by reference TRBV5-4 and TRBJ1-2, the full variable domain reads ETGVTQSPTHLIKTRGQQVTLRCSSQSGHNTVSWYQQALGQGPQFIFQYYREEENGRGNFPPRFSGLQFPNYSSELNVNALELDDSALYLCASSLEPGQGATGGYTFGSGTRLTVV.